These 10 T cell receptor beta chains share one sample of origin, sequenced in a study of breast tumors, draining lymph nodes, adjacent tissues. Breast cancer patients provided tissue from their axillary draining lymph nodes. TCRdb fed the multiplex PCR reads into MiXCR, producing one record per CDR3 protein. Counted here are 200,000 to 250,000 distinct CDR3 sequences, nearly 35% occurring once; the ten biggest clones make up 3% to 4%. The specimen was axillary lymph node tissue. The receptors stem from a female donor with breast cancer. Some clones in this sample may be carry-over from other donors' samples.

This clonotype was counted ten times or more. The germline gene is not matched at one end of the junction; a read error may be the cause. The V call is TRBV7-6, the J call TRBJ2-1; D is unclear. There are 14 residues in the CDR3. The V gene's germline CDR1 is SGHVS and CDR2 FNYEAQ. CDR3 residues: CASSLEGSYNEQFF. In DNA, the CDR3 is TGTGCTAGCAGCTTAGAAGGGTCCTACAATGAGCAGTTCTTC.

This clonotype has just a few counts. This chain connects TRBV6-6 to TRBJ2-7; 7 bases match TRBD1. V trimming: 6 bases; J trimming: 0 bases; junction bases outside the gene matches: 11. This CDR3 has 16 amino acids. Germline V gene lookup returns CDR1 MNHNY and CDR2 SVGAGI (reference sequence). The DNA for the CDR3 is TGTGCCAGCAGCCGGGGACAGAGAAGCCTCTCCTACGAGCAGTACTTC. Residues: CASSRGQRSLSYEQYF.

V gene TRBV12-3 or TRBV12-4 combines with J gene TRBJ2-1, with no clear D. Trimming removed 2 bases at V and 2 bases at J, with 10 bases between. There are 15 residues in the CDR3. The CDR3 nucleotides read TGTGCCAGCAGTTTAACGGAAATAACCTACAATGAGCAGTTCTTC. This translates into CASSLTEITYNEQFF.

V gene TRBV3-1 combines with J gene TRBJ1-5, with D possibly TRBD1 on 6 matching bases. V dropped 2 bases and J dropped 4 bases, with 9 bases sitting between them. The germline V gene encodes CDR1 LGHDT and CDR2 YNNKEL (reference sequence). The CDR3 runs 14 residues. The CDR3 DNA reads as TGTGCCAGCAGCCAATTCACAGGGAATCAGCCCCAGCATTTT. The encoded protein is CASSQFTGNQPQHF.

This clonotype was observed many times. The chain uses TRBV20-1 and TRBJ2-7, with D unresolved. The CDR3 contains 15 residues. V was pared by 3 bases and J by 6 bases, with 21 bases between. Germline assignment: CDR1 DFQATT and CDR2 SNEGSKA (reference sequence). CDR3 sequence reads: CSASWPGRPSAEQYF. The DNA of the CDR3 is TGCAGTGCTAGTTGGCCGGGTCGGCCCTCCGCCGAGCAGTACTTC.

This clonotype was seen repeatedly, ten times or more. This chain uses TRBV5-1 with TRBJ2-3; 14 nucleotides agree with TRBD2. The germline CDR1 and CDR2 sequences are SGHRS and YFSETQ. The CDR3 spans 17 residues. V shed 4 bases, J shed 2 bases, and the junction held 6 bases outside the gene matches. CDR3 nucleotides: TGCGCCAGCAGCATAAGGACTAGCGGGGGGCCCACAGATACGCAGTATTTT. Translating it yields CASSIRTSGGPTDTQYF.

Regarding this clonotype: A read error may explain this, as a much larger clone is one base away. CDR3 in DNA: TGTGCCAGCAGTGATAGCGGCTATGCGACCCAGTACTTC. Translation: CASSDSGYATQYF. This sequence joins TRBV11-2 and TRBJ2-5; TRBD2 is a possible D gene (6 bases). CDR1 and CDR2 from the germline V gene are SGHAT and FQNNGV. The V and J ends lost 6 bases and 7 bases respectively, with 15 bases between them. The CDR3 contains 13 residues.

This clonotype was observed at least ten times. The V and J genes are TRBV12-3 or TRBV12-4 and TRBJ1-6; possible D gene TRBD1, 6 bases. The CDR3 runs 15 residues. Trimming took 7 bases from V and 0 from J, leaving 10 bases between them. In DNA form, the CDR3 reads TGTGCCAGCACCCCAGGGGACTCCTATAATTCACCCCTCCACTTT. This codes for CASTPGDSYNSPLHF.

This clonotype was detected ten times or more. The chain has TRBV20-1 and TRBJ2-7; the D is unclear. The CDR3 has 15 residues. Germline CDR1 DFQATT, CDR2 SNEGSKA (reference sequence). The V end lost 0 bases, the J end lost 1 base, and 13 bases lay between the germline ends. The DNA of the CDR3 is TGCAGTGCTAGAGATAGCACCAGGTCGTCCTACGAGCAGTACTTC. Protein: CSARDSTRSSYEQYF.

This clonotype came up once. A much larger clone differs by one base, so this may be a read error. The gene calls are TRBV19 and TRBJ1-5; D might be TRBD1 (5 bases). Germline assignment: CDR1 LNHDA and CDR2 SQIVND (reference sequence). This CDR3 is 16 amino acids long. CDR3: CASSKGAQWGNRPQHF. CDR3 DNA sequence: TGTGCCAGTAGTAAAGGAGCGCAGTGGGGCAATCGGCCCCAGCATTTT.